This T cell receptor (beta chain) derives from a study of blood T cell repertoires in COVID-19. Whole-study context: COVID-19 samples, acute and convalescent, were from the United States, Italy and Spain. The analysed material was cDNA or gDNA that came from T cells, B-cell-depleted T cells, or PBMCs.

The CDR3 sequence is 16 residues long. V lost 0 bases to trimming and J lost 2 bases, with 8 bases between them. Germline V lookup: CDR1 SNHLY, CDR2 FYNNEI. Original analysis: Amplification of reference gene primers provided the estimated nucleated cell counts. Produced via immunoSEQ multiplex PCR; TCRdb's table is partial and in-frame only. D and trimming come from the DNA, and the V and J calls and clone size come from that table. The sample holds some 180,000 clones, roughly four fifths seen once. Sequencing input: peripheral blood. The chain couples TRBV2 to TRBJ1-6; the D gene is possibly TRBD1 (5 bases). The TCR sequence derives from a human donor in a cohort sampled during active COVID-19. CDR3 residues: CASSEAGATYNSPLHF. The CDR3 DNA follows: TGTGCCAGCAGTGAAGCAGGGGCCACCTATAATTCACCCCTCCACTTT.